The 20 T cell receptor beta chains presented below share a single source sample, sequenced in a study of T-cell reconstitution after alpha-beta-depleted transplantation in children. During its preparation, the TCRbeta library received unique molecular identifiers. TCRdb ran MiXCR on the PCR reads and lists one entry per CDR3 protein. The sample consists of fewer than 95,000 distinct CDR3 sequences, 10% to 15% of them appearing once. Sequencing was performed on PBMCs from the stem cell graft donor, taken from the stem cell graft. The receptors originated from a human donor who donated a stem cell graft to a child with inherited bone marrow failure.

This clonotype occurred many times. V is TRBV5-1 and J is TRBJ1-1; possibly TRBD1 for D (5 bases). Germline V gene sequence: CDR1 SGHRS, CDR2 YFSETQ. Trimming took off 6 bases at V and 4 bases at J, with 16 bases between the two ends. The CDR3 totals 14 residues. DNA for the CDR3: TGCGCCAGCATCGAAGGGACCCTGGGCACTGAAGCTTTCTTT. This codes for CASIEGTLGTEAFF.

This clonotype was seen a handful of times. Sequence at one end of the junction differs from germline and may be a read error. The rearrangement joins TRBV3-1 to TRBJ1-5; possible D gene TRBD1, 6 bases. Germline V gene lookup returns CDR1 LGHDT and CDR2 YNNKEL (reference sequence). This CDR3 is built from 15 residues. The CDR3: CASSPRDTSDQPQHF. As DNA, the CDR3 is TGTGCCAGCAGCCCCCGGGACACTAGCGATCAGCCCCAGCATTTT.

The gene calls are TRBV19 and TRBJ2-7; TRBD2 matches at 7 bases. The ends lost 6 bases at V and 3 bases at J; junction bases unmatched: 5. CDR1 LNHDA and CDR2 SQIVND come from the germline V gene (reference sequence). The CDR3 spans 13 residues. The CDR3 sequence: CASSLGGNYEQYF. CDR3 coding DNA: TGTGCCAGTAGCCTGGGGGGGAACTACGAGCAGTACTTC. Drawing the rest from reference TRBV19 and TRBJ2-7, the complete variable domain is DGGITQSPKYLFRKEGQNVTLSCEQNLNHDAMYWYRQDPGQGLRLIYYSQIVNDFQKGDIAEGYSVSREKKESFPLTVTSAQKNPTAFYLCASSLGGNYEQYFGPGTRLTVT.

Ten or more counts support this clonotype. CDR3 in amino acids: CSASEPRGRRSYEQYF. The DNA of the CDR3 is TGCAGTGCTAGTGAACCGCGGGGGCGAAGGAGCTACGAGCAGTACTTC. The rearrangement joins TRBV20-1 to TRBJ2-7, with a weak D call TRBD2 (7 bases). The CDR3 is made up of 16 amino acids. Germline values: CDR1 DFQATT, CDR2 SNEGSKA (reference sequence). The V end was cut by 3 bases, the J end by 3 bases, with 21 bases between.

This clonotype was detected ten times or more. The chain carries TRBV5-1 and TRBJ2-7; no definite D call. The CDR3 has 14 amino acids. V lost 0 bases and J 0 bases, leaving 7 bases between the germline ends. The V gene's germline CDR1 is SGHRS and CDR2 YFSETQ. CDR3 amino acids: CASSLESASYEQYF. For the CDR3, the DNA is TGCGCCAGCAGCTTGGAATCCGCCTCCTACGAGCAGTACTTC.

This clonotype was recorded many times. CDR3 region: CATSDPTASGTGYTF. CDR3 nucleotides: TGTGCCACCAGTGATCCGACCGCCTCAGGGACTGGCTACACCTTC. The chain couples TRBV24-1 to TRBJ1-2; a weak D match, TRBD1 (5 bases). V was pared by 3 bases and J by 7 bases, with 17 bases between. CDR1 and CDR2 from the germline V gene are KGHDR and SFDVKD. The CDR3 is 15 amino acids.

This clonotype was picked up many times. The V and J genes are TRBV15 and TRBJ2-6; unclear D gene. With 1 base removed from V and 0 bases from J, the gap between germline ends came to 4 bases. Germline lookup yields CDR1 LNHNV and CDR2 YYDKDF (reference sequence). CDR3 length equals 15 residues. The CDR3 DNA is TGTGCCACCAGCAGAGTTCGCTCTGGGGCCAACGTCCTGACTTTC. It specifies CATSRVRSGANVLTF.

A few counts support this clonotype. The chain is built from TRBV4-3 and TRBJ2-1; TRBD2 matches 7 bases. This CDR3 is built from 14 residues. V dropped 0 bases and J dropped 7; count of bases not matched to a gene: 3. Germline loops: CDR1 LGHNA, CDR2 YSLEER. Here the CDR3 DNA reads TGCGCCAGCAGCCAAGACCTAGCGGTTAATGAGCAGTTCTTC. Translating gives CASSQDLAVNEQFF.

This clonotype was seen repeatedly, ten times or more. This chain connects TRBV7-2 to TRBJ2-7; the D is unclear. V was trimmed by 3 bases and J by 2 bases, leaving 14 bases between them. The CDR3 length is 15 residues. Germline values: CDR1 SGHTA, CDR2 FQGNSA. This CDR3 is CASSFGGVSAYEQYF. The CDR3 DNA is TGTGCCAGCAGCTTTGGTGGCGTCTCGGCCTACGAGCAGTACTTC.

This clonotype was seen only a few times. The rearrangement uses TRBV20-1 and TRBJ2-7; TRBD2 agrees at 9 bases. The J segment lost 1 base and the V segment lost 0 bases, leaving 10 bases of the junction unmatched. The V gene's germline CDR1 is DFQATT and CDR2 SNEGSKA (reference sequence). The CDR3 totals 17 residues. The CDR3 loop reads CSARDPSGSGGSYEQYF. Here the CDR3 DNA reads TGCAGTGCTAGAGATCCCAGCGGTAGCGGGGGATCCTACGAGCAGTACTTC.

Only a few counts were recorded for this clonotype. This CDR3 is CASSLLENEQFF. CDR3 DNA sequence: TGTGCCAGCAGCTTACTGGAGAATGAGCAGTTCTTC. The V and J genes are TRBV7-9 and TRBJ2-1; D gene ambiguous. Between the trimmed V and J ends, which lost 2 bases and 7 bases, there was a span of 6 bases. The CDR3 has 12 amino acids. Germline CDR1 SEHNR, CDR2 FQNEAQ (reference sequence). Complete variable domain (other parts from reference TRBV7-9 and TRBJ2-1): DTGVSQNPRHKITKRGQNVTFRCDPISEHNRLYWYRQTLGQGPEFLTYFQNEAQLEKSRLLSDRFSAERPKGSFSTLEIQRTEQGDSAMYLCASSLLENEQFFGPGTRLTVL.

There are many counts of this clonotype. J is TRBJ2-7 and V is TRBV7-6; maybe TRBD1 (5 bases). Germline lookup yields CDR1 SGHVS and CDR2 FNYEAQ. This CDR3 region has 13 residues. V was clipped by 5 bases and J by 6 bases, with 14 bases between them. The CDR3 bases are TGTGCCAGCAGCGAACATGACAGACCCGAGCAGTACTTC. It codes for CASSEHDRPEQYF.

There are many counts of this clonotype. The chain joins TRBV7-2 to TRBJ2-3; 8 bases line up with TRBD2. Trimming cost V 1 base and J 1 base; bases outside gene matches: 1. The CDR3 length is 15 residues. Germline-derived CDR1 and CDR2 are SGHTA and FQGNSA. The DNA for the CDR3 is TGTGCCAGCAGCTTAGAGGGACTAGGCACAGATACGCAGTATTTT. This encodes CASSLEGLGTDTQYF. The whole variable domain, filled in from reference TRBV7-2 and TRBJ2-3, reads GAGVSQSPSNKVTEKGKDVELRCDPISGHTALYWYRQSLGQGLEFLIYFQGNSAPDKSGLPSDRFSAERTGGSVSTLTIQRTQQEDSAVYLCASSLEGLGTDTQYFGPGTRLTVL.

This clonotype has a count of ten or more. The chain has TRBV5-1 and TRBJ1-1; TRBD1 might be the D (5 bases). The ends were cut back, 4 bases at V and 4 bases at J, with 23 bases in the middle. Germline assignment: CDR1 SGHRS and CDR2 YFSETQ. This CDR3 is 17 amino acids long. CDR3 sequence reads: CASSLEVTGATGTEAFF. The CDR3 region has the DNA TGCGCCAGCAGCCTCGAAGTCACCGGGGCGACGGGCACTGAAGCTTTCTTT.

The table lists this clonotype with a few counts. This chain uses TRBV2 with TRBJ1-1; D gene ambiguous. The CDR3 is 12 residues long. Per the germline V gene, CDR1 is SNHLY and CDR2 is FYNNEI. V lost 4 bases to trimming and J lost 3 bases, with 6 bases between them. CDR3 coding DNA: TGTGCCAGCAGTGTCAGCCACACTGAAGCTTTCTTT. Its translation: CASSVSHTEAFF.

Ten or more counts support this clonotype. V is TRBV5-1 and J is TRBJ2-7, with D perhaps being TRBD1 or TRBD2 (5 bases each). Germline lookup yields CDR1 SGHRS and CDR2 YFSETQ. Trimming pared 5 bases from V and 4 bases from J, leaving 13 bases between. This CDR3 region has 13 residues. The CDR3 here is CASRVGPNYEQYF. CDR3 nucleotides: TGCGCCAGCAGGGTGGGACCGAATTACGAGCAGTACTTC.

This clonotype appeared many times. V and J are TRBV20-1 and TRBJ2-1; 13 positions match TRBD2. Losses at the gene ends were 2 bases for V and 5 bases for J; bases not matched to a gene: 12. Germline V gene lookup returns CDR1 DFQATT and CDR2 SNEGSKA (reference sequence). The CDR3 is 18 amino acids. For the CDR3, the DNA is TGCAGTGCTAGACCCCCCGAGCCGGGACTAGCGGGAAACAATGAGCAGTTCTTC. Residues: CSARPPEPGLAGNNEQFF.

This chain connects TRBV5-1 to TRBJ2-4; 9 positions agree with TRBD1. V lost 4 bases, J lost 1 base, and 9 bases stayed unmatched. Germline V CDR1 and CDR2: SGHRS, YFSETQ. This CDR3 region has 17 residues. The CDR3 reads CASSPNLQGAAKNIQYF. The CDR3 DNA reads TGCGCCAGCAGCCCAAATTTACAGGGGGCGGCCAAAAACATTCAGTACTTC.

At least ten counts were recorded for this clonotype. The chain has TRBV11-1 and TRBJ2-2, with D uncertain. In germline, CDR1 is SGHAT, CDR2 FQDESV (reference sequence). V was trimmed by 5 bases and J by 11 bases, leaving 15 bases between them. The CDR3 is 13 amino acids. CDR3 DNA: TGTGCCAGCAGCCGAATGGGGTTGTCTGAGCTGTTTTTT. Its protein is CASSRMGLSELFF.

This clonotype was observed at least ten times. The rearrangement joins TRBV19 to TRBJ2-5; D is possibly TRBD1 (5 bases). Germline assignment: CDR1 LNHDA and CDR2 SQIVND (reference sequence). Trimming removed 3 bases from V and 0 bases from J, with 8 bases in between. The CDR3 totals 14 residues. CDR3 DNA: TGTGCCAGTAGTATTGGACAAGACCAAGAGACCCAGTACTTC. Encoded protein: CASSIGQDQETQYF.